These 32 T cell receptor beta chains came from one sample sequenced in a study of cytomegalovirus exposure and HLA in healthy donors. The repertoire was sequenced with immunoSEQ multiplex PCR; TCRdb's copy has only in-frame clones and lacks some. The sample lists about 240,000 clones, about 90% occurring once. Sequences were obtained from PBMCs. Receptor source: a woman in her 30s in good health and CMV-seropositive.

The gene calls are TRBV2 and TRBJ1-1, with TRBD1 matching over 8 bases. The CDR3 sequence is 14 residues long. The V gene's germline CDR1 is SNHLY and CDR2 FYNNEI. J gave up 4 bases and V 4 bases, and 5 bases lay outside the gene matches. The CDR3 region is CASSGRQGSTEAFF. The CDR3 DNA follows: TGTGCCAGCAGTGGACGACAGGGGTCCACTGAAGCTTTCTTT.

The rearrangement links TRBV6-5 to TRBJ2-7; D is unresolved. Trimming left V 0 bases short and J 0 bases short, with 9 bases between. Germline CDR1 and CDR2: MNHEY and SVGAGI. The CDR3 spans 15 residues. The CDR3 coding sequence is TGTGCCAGCAGTTACTCCCCAGGAAACTCCTACGAGCAGTACTTC. Its protein product is CASSYSPGNSYEQYF.

CDR3 amino acids: CASSSGQGHNEQFF. The DNA of the CDR3 is TGTGCCAGCAGTTCAGGACAGGGGCACAATGAGCAGTTCTTC. The genes are TRBV2 and TRBJ2-1; TRBD1 matches 9 bases. Germline values: CDR1 SNHLY, CDR2 FYNNEI. V lost 5 bases, J lost 5 bases, and 4 bases stayed unmatched. The CDR3 spans 14 residues.

In its sample, this clone was seen a few times. The chain combines TRBV7-2 with TRBJ2-5; 8 positions match TRBD2. The CDR3 runs 19 residues. Germline CDR1 is SGHTA and CDR2 is FQGNSA. J gave up 5 bases and V 3 bases, and 20 bases lay outside the gene matches. The CDR3 DNA follows: TGTGCCAGCAGCTTGGAAAAGCGGGAGTTCGCCTTTAACAGGGAGACCCAGTACTTC. Its translation: CASSLEKREFAFNRETQYF.

The chain carries TRBV7-9 and TRBJ2-1; maybe TRBD2 (7 bases). Germline V gene sequence: CDR1 SEHNR, CDR2 FQNEAQ (reference sequence). The V gene lost 10 bases and the J gene lost 2 bases, with 18 bases spanning the gap. The CDR3 is 15 residues long. CDR3 protein: CATKGGLPAYNEQFF. The DNA of the CDR3 is TGTGCCACCAAAGGGGGACTACCAGCCTACAATGAGCAGTTCTTC.

The rearrangement joins TRBV29-1 to TRBJ1-2; tentatively, D is TRBD1 (6 bases). This CDR3 has 13 residues. Germline lookup yields CDR1 SQVTM and CDR2 ANQGSEA. The V end lost 0 bases, the J end lost 8 bases, and 13 bases lay between the germline ends. The CDR3 spells CSVEDMDSTGYTF. The CDR3 bases are TGCAGCGTTGAAGACATGGACAGCACGGGCTACACCTTC.

The chain combines TRBV9 with TRBJ1-2, with D possibly matching TRBD1 (6 bases). The germline V gene has CDR1 SGDLS and CDR2 YYNGEE. The CDR3 spans 12 residues. Trimming removed 6 bases from V and 13 bases from J, with 19 bases in between. CDR3: CASTYAGAPPTF. In DNA, the CDR3 is TGTGCCAGCACCTACGCGGGGGCCCCCCCCACCTTC. Supplemented by reference TRBV9 and TRBJ1-2, the full variable domain reads DSGVTQTPKHLITATGQRVTLRCSPRSGDLSVYWYQQSLDQGLQFLIQYYNGEERAKGNILERFSAQQFPDLHSELNLSSLELGDSALYFCASTYAGAPPTFGSGTRLTVV.

The chain is built from TRBV11-3 and TRBJ1-1; D gene unclear. V was cut by 2 bases and J by 1 base, with 14 bases left in between. The CDR3 sequence is 16 residues long. From germline, CDR1 is SGHNT and CDR2 YENEEA. CDR3 in DNA: TGTGCCAGCAGCTTAAATAGAGGGTCAGGGAACACTGAAGCTTTCTTT. Its translation: CASSLNRGSGNTEAFF.

This chain joins TRBV28 and TRBJ2-7; possible D gene TRBD1, 6 bases. Trimming shortened V by 3 bases and J by 2 bases, and 11 bases separated the two germline ends. Germline V lookup: CDR1 MDHEN, CDR2 SYDVKM. The CDR3 has 14 residues. This chain's CDR3 is CASSFGGPTYEQYF. The CDR3 DNA reads as TGTGCCAGCAGTTTTGGGGGCCCCACCTACGAGCAGTACTTC.

This clone is a singleton in its sample. The gene calls are TRBV21-1 and TRBJ2-7; the D call in the table, TRBD2, was not verified against the DNA. TRBV21-1 is annotated as a pseudogene. The CDR3 covers 17 residues. CDR3: CASSKLDFRDLHYEQYF. CDR3 DNA: TGTGCCAGCAGCAAACTCGACTTTCGGGACTTACATTACGAGCAGTACTTC.

This chain joins TRBV28 and TRBJ1-2; D uncertain. The V end lost 3 bases, the J end lost 8 bases, and 13 bases lay between the germline ends. There are 13 residues in the CDR3. Germline-derived CDR1 and CDR2 are MDHEN and SYDVKM. Here the CDR3 DNA reads TGTGCCAGCAGTTTTCGAGGGTTTTACGGCTACACCTTC. Its translation is CASSFRGFYGYTF.

The chain links TRBV5-6 to TRBJ2-7; 8 nucleotides align to TRBD1. Germline lookup yields CDR1 SGHDT and CDR2 YYEEEE. After removal of 3 bases from V and 3 bases from J, the junction contained 5 bases not matched to a gene. The CDR3 covers 14 residues. The CDR3 nucleotides are TGTGCCAGCAGCTGGGACAGGACCGACTACGAGCAGTACTTC. Translated, it gives CASSWDRTDYEQYF.

This rearrangement joins TRBV6-6 to TRBJ2-1; no clear D. This CDR3 is built from 12 residues. V was cut by 5 bases and J by 5 bases, with 7 bases left in between. Looked up from germline, CDR1 is MNHNY and CDR2 is SVGAGI (reference sequence). The DNA of the CDR3 is TGTGCCAGCAGTCCGAGTCACAATGAGCAGTTCTTC. Its translation is CASSPSHNEQFF.

The CDR3 protein is CASSSTGNTGELFF. CDR3 nucleotides: TGTGCCAGCAGTTCGACAGGGAACACCGGGGAGCTGTTTTTT. The chain carries TRBV27 and TRBJ2-2, with a weak D call TRBD1 (6 bases). CDR1 is MNHEY, CDR2 SMNVEV, per germline (reference sequence). CDR3 length: 14 residues. V lost 4 bases, J lost 1 base, and 7 bases lay in between.

The CDR3 spells CASSEAGGPSRELFF. The CDR3 DNA follows: TGTGCCAGCAGTGAAGCGGGAGGGCCCAGCCGGGAGCTGTTTTTT. This chain uses TRBV6-1 with TRBJ2-2; TRBD2 matches 7 bases. Germline-derived CDR1 and CDR2 are MNHNS and SASEGT. After removal of 0 bases from V and 9 bases from J, the junction contained 7 bases not matched to a gene. This CDR3 region has 15 residues.

The chain uses TRBV10-3 and TRBJ2-3; 8 bases are shared with TRBD1. Germline-derived CDR1 and CDR2 are ENHRY and SYGVKD. This CDR3 region has 16 residues. J lost 3 bases, V lost 2 bases, and 7 bases had no gene match. This chain's CDR3 is CAISETRTGKTDTQYF. The CDR3 DNA sequence: TGTGCCATCAGTGAGACCAGGACAGGGAAAACAGATACGCAGTATTTT.

V usage is TRBV11-2 and J usage is TRBJ2-7; 8 nucleotides agree with TRBD1. The CDR3 is 15 amino acids. The germline V gene has CDR1 SGHAT and CDR2 FQNNGV. V was clipped by 5 bases and J by 2 bases; unmatched bases: 8. Here the CDR3 reads CASSPPGQAPYEQYF. In DNA form, the CDR3 reads TGTGCCAGCAGCCCCCCGGGACAGGCACCCTACGAGCAGTACTTC.

V and J are TRBV6-5 and TRBJ1-2, with D unresolved. The CDR3 covers 13 residues. Trimming pared 7 bases from V and 0 bases from J, leaving 9 bases between. Per the germline V gene, CDR1 is MNHEY and CDR2 is SVGAGI. The CDR3 region is CASTAGTNYGYTF. The CDR3 DNA reads as TGTGCCAGCACGGCGGGCACTAACTATGGCTACACCTTC.

V and J are TRBV28 and TRBJ2-7; maybe TRBD1 (7 bases). This CDR3 spans 16 amino acids. The germline CDR1 and CDR2 sequences are MDHEN and SYDVKM. Trimming cost V 4 bases and J 2 bases, with 18 bases left between them. The CDR3 here is CASSSLTGRDAYEQYF. The CDR3 bases are TGTGCCAGCAGTTCCTTGACAGGGCGGGACGCCTACGAGCAGTACTTC.

The V and J genes are TRBV6-1 and TRBJ2-7; 8 positions agree with TRBD1. J lost 3 bases, V lost 7 bases, and 11 bases had no gene match. The length of the CDR3 is 15 residues. Germline loops: CDR1 MNHNS, CDR2 SASEGT. CDR3 amino acids: CASNHPDRADYEQYF. CDR3 DNA: TGTGCCAGCAACCATCCGGACAGGGCCGACTACGAGCAGTACTTC.

The CDR3 DNA is TGTGCCTGGACGCAGGGGTTGGGTACCGGGGAGCTGTTTTTT. Its protein is CAWTQGLGTGELFF. V and J are TRBV30 and TRBJ2-2; a possible D gene is TRBD1 (6 bases). The CDR3 extends over 14 amino acids. CDR1 and CDR2 (germline): GTSNPN, SVGIG (reference sequence). V was shortened by 4 bases and J by 5 bases, with 14 bases between the two germline ends. Using reference TRBV30 and TRBJ2-2 for the parts outside the CDR3, the full variable domain is SQTIHQWPATLVQPVGSPLSLECTVEGTSNPNLYWYRQAAGRGLQLLFYSVGIGQISSEVPQNLSASRPQDRQFILSSKKLLLSDSGFYLCAWTQGLGTGELFFGEGSRLTVL.

The rearrangement links TRBV7-2 to TRBJ2-1, with D uncertain. CDR3 length equals 14 residues. The V gene's germline CDR1 is SGHTA and CDR2 FQGNSA. V was pared by 3 bases and J by 1 base, with 7 bases between. DNA of the CDR3: TGTGCCAGCAGCTTGCTTCGGTCCTACAATGAGCAGTTCTTC. This translates into CASSLLRSYNEQFF.

V and J are TRBV28 and TRBJ1-2; TRBD1 matches at 12 bases. From germline, CDR1 is MDHEN and CDR2 SYDVKM. The CDR3 sequence is 16 residues long. Trimming took 8 bases from V and 4 from J; bases not matched to a gene: 11. The CDR3 loop is CASGDRGLVVGYGYTF. The CDR3 DNA sequence: TGTGCCAGCGGGGACAGGGGGCTCGTAGTGGGCTATGGCTACACCTTC.

The chain combines TRBV7-8 with TRBJ2-7; 7 bases align to TRBD1. Germline CDR1 is SGHVS and CDR2 is FQNEAQ. CDR3 length: 19 residues. V trimming: 1 base; J trimming: 3 bases; junction bases outside the gene matches: 18. The CDR3 spells CASSLVEAPTGAYFYEQYF. The CDR3 bases are TGTGCCAGCAGCTTAGTTGAGGCTCCTACAGGGGCCTACTTCTACGAGCAGTACTTC.

This rearrangement joins TRBV9 to TRBJ1-4; D ambiguous. Trimming pared 0 bases from V and 8 bases from J, leaving 14 bases between. From germline, CDR1 is SGDLS and CDR2 YYNGEE. The CDR3 is 15 amino acids. The CDR3 coding sequence is TGTGCCAGCAGCGTAGGCGTCGGGGTTCAGGAAAAACTGTTTTTT. Its protein product is CASSVGVGVQEKLFF.

V and J are TRBV19 and TRBJ1-5; D is perhaps TRBD1 (5 bases). V was cut by 6 bases and J by 0 bases, with 18 bases left in between. This CDR3 is built from 17 residues. Germline-derived CDR1 and CDR2 are LNHDA and SQIVND (reference sequence). The CDR3 DNA follows: TGTGCCAGTAGACTCCAGGGTATAGGATATAGCAATCAGCCCCAGCATTTT. This codes for CASRLQGIGYSNQPQHF.

The chain couples TRBV11-1 to TRBJ2-1, with 9 bases lining up with TRBD1. The CDR3 has 15 amino acids. Germline values: CDR1 SGHAT, CDR2 FQDESV (reference sequence). Trimming removed 3 bases from V and 6 bases from J; junction bases left unmatched: 6. The CDR3 reads CASSFDRGFGNEQFF. CDR3 nucleotide sequence: TGTGCCAGCAGCTTCGACAGGGGGTTCGGCAATGAGCAGTTCTTC.

This clone has at least ten counts. The chain joins TRBV29-1 to TRBJ1-2; D unresolved. The V end was cut by 2 bases, the J end by 1 base, with 11 bases between. This CDR3 has 14 amino acids. Per the germline V gene, CDR1 is SQVTM and CDR2 is ANQGSEA. The CDR3: CSVEMSGVNYGYTF. The DNA of the CDR3 is TGCAGCGTTGAAATGTCCGGTGTTAACTATGGCTACACCTTC.

The rearrangement links TRBV10-1 to TRBJ1-2; D might be TRBD1 (6 bases). The CDR3 has 14 amino acids. The germline V gene has CDR1 WNHNN and CDR2 SYGVQD (reference sequence). V was shortened by 6 bases and J by 2 bases, with 13 bases between the two germline ends. CDR3 in DNA: TGCGCCAGCAGACCCGATGGACAGAACTATGGCTACACCTTC. Protein: CASRPDGQNYGYTF.

CDR3 amino acids: CASSSRGTSGRSAGELFF. The CDR3 bases are TGTGCCAGCAGCTCGAGGGGGACTAGCGGGAGAAGTGCCGGGGAGCTGTTTTTT. This sequence joins TRBV9 and TRBJ2-2; the match to TRBD2 covers 14 bases. Trimming cost V 4 bases and J 6 bases; bases outside gene matches: 11. Germline V CDR1 and CDR2: SGDLS, YYNGEE. This CDR3 is built from 18 residues.

The J gene is TRBJ2-3, the V gene TRBV10-1; D uncertain. The CDR3 runs to 17 residues. Germline V lookup: CDR1 WNHNN, CDR2 SYGVQD (reference sequence). Trimming removed 7 bases at V and 0 bases at J, with 20 bases between. The CDR3 nucleotides read TGCGCCAGCACTCCTTGCTGCGGCTACGCTAGCACAGATACGCAGTATTTT. Its translation is CASTPCCGYASTDTQYF.

The chain links TRBV21-1 to TRBJ2-7; the table assigns TRBD2, which was not confirmed against the DNA. TRBV21-1 is recorded as a pseudogene. This CDR3 is built from 11 residues. CDR3 loop: CASSKGEEQYF. The CDR3 bases are TGTGCCAGCAGCAAAGGAGAGGAGCAGTACTTC.